This T cell receptor (beta chain) emerged from a study of T cell repertoires in cytomegalovirus infection. TCRdb fed the reads into MiXCR, producing one record per CDR3 protein. The table lists around 530,000 distinct CDR3 sequences, 26% of them singletons. Germline lookup yields CDR1 SGHRS and CDR2 YFSETQ. The V end lost 1 base, the J end lost 1 base, and 14 bases lay between the germline ends. The CDR3 is made up of 16 amino acids. Comment on this clonotype: Its antigen is currently unknown.

Study-wide points: In two of eight donors, the top clonotype was HLA-C-restricted CMV-specific.

Sequences were obtained from PBMCs. This chain links TRBV5-1 with TRBJ1-1; D is ambiguous. This sequence was found in a human donor in good health (CMV status not recorded). Some clones in this sample may be carry-over from other donors' samples. CDR3: CASSLKKDTSNTEAFF. The CDR3 DNA is TGCGCCAGCAGCTTGAAAAAAGACACTTCGAACACTGAAGCTTTCTTT.